This entry lists 19 T cell receptor beta chains sequenced from one sample in a study of Ad26.COV2.S vaccination and SARS-CoV-2 variants (dated by TCRdb to the early 2020s). Receptor libraries were prepared by the immunoSEQ multiplex PCR assay. TCRdb retrieved this table from immuneACCESS and kept in-frame rearrangements only. Not all clones are present; in checked studies, unresolved V genes account for under half, and no reason is known for the remainder. This sample has just over 350,000 clones in its table, and about 90% of those were observed once. Together, the top ten hold 3% to 5% of the sample. This specimen's time point label, per the study, means: individuals recovered from natural SARS-CoV-2 infection. The sample in question was peripheral blood, obtained after recovery from COVID-19. These receptors came from a human donor who had recovered from COVID-19.

This chain uses TRBV7-9 with TRBJ2-7, with TRBD1 identical over 7 bases. Germline assignment: CDR1 SEHNR and CDR2 FQNEAQ (reference sequence). The V gene end was trimmed by 5 bases and the J gene end by 2 bases; junction bases not matched to a gene: 6. CDR3 length: 14 residues. The CDR3 nucleotides read TGTGCCAGCAGCCCAAGGACAGGCACCTACGAGCAGTACTTC. Translated: CASSPRTGTYEQYF.

The V gene is TRBV3-1 (or the pseudogene TRBV3-2), the J gene TRBJ2-5; possibly TRBD1 or TRBD2 for D (6 bases each). Trimming pared 2 bases from V and 4 bases from J, leaving 17 bases between. The CDR3 is made up of 16 amino acids. CDR1 is LGHDT, CDR2 YNNKEL, per germline (reference sequence). CDR3 loop: CASSQPTGLGGETQYF. Written as DNA, the CDR3 is TGTGCCAGCAGCCAACCGACAGGATTGGGAGGAGAGACCCAGTACTTC.

V usage is TRBV5-6 and J usage is TRBJ1-2; D gene uncertain. Germline lookup yields CDR1 SGHDT and CDR2 YYEEEE. The CDR3 totals 12 residues. Trimming removed 1 base at V and 4 bases at J, with 5 bases between. CDR3 loop: CASSLWGYGYTF. The DNA for the CDR3 is TGTGCCAGCAGCTTGTGGGGCTATGGCTACACCTTC.

The count of this clone is one. The V and J genes are TRBV3-1 (or the pseudogene TRBV3-2) and TRBJ1-1, with unresolved D. In germline, CDR1 is LGHDT, CDR2 YNNKEL (reference sequence). Trimming took 1 base from V and 1 from J, leaving 4 bases between them. This CDR3 has 13 amino acids. This CDR3 is CASSQVGNTEAFF. DNA for the CDR3: TGTGCCAGCAGCCAAGTGGGGAACACTGAAGCTTTCTTT.

The rearrangement links TRBV11-2 to TRBJ1-3; D call uncertain. V lost 5 bases and J lost 0, with 8 bases in between. Per the germline V gene, CDR1 is SGHAT and CDR2 is FQNNGV. CDR3 size: 14 residues. Written as DNA, the CDR3 is TGTGCCAGCAGCGATAGCATCTCTGGAAACACCATATATTTT. Protein: CASSDSISGNTIYF. Full variable domain (rest looked up from reference TRBV11-2 and TRBJ1-3): EAGVAQSPRYKIIEKRQSVAFWCNPISGHATLYWYQQILGQGPKLLIQFQNNGVVDDSQLPKDRFSAERLKGVDSTLKIQPAKLEDSAVYLCASSDSISGNTIYFGEGSWLTVV.

The CDR3 nucleotides read TGTGCCAGCAGCTTGGGGACAGGGGTTTCACCCCTCCACTTT. The encoded protein is CASSLGTGVSPLHF. The chain is built from TRBV5-4 and TRBJ1-6; the match to TRBD1 covers 9 bases. CDR3 length: 14 residues. J lost 9 bases, V lost 0 bases, and 1 base had no gene match. Looked up from germline, CDR1 is SGHNT and CDR2 is YYREEE (reference sequence).

As regards this clone: The same CDR3 arises from other DNA sequences in this sample as well. The chain joins TRBV3-1 (or the pseudogene TRBV3-2) to TRBJ1-5; D not resolved. V lost 1 base and J 4 bases, leaving 5 bases between the germline ends. Germline V gene lookup returns CDR1 LGHDT and CDR2 YNNKEL (reference sequence). The CDR3 runs 13 residues. The CDR3 loop is CASSQGGNQPQHF. CDR3 coding DNA: TGTGCCAGCAGCCAAGGGGGAAATCAGCCCCAGCATTTT.

J is TRBJ1-2 and V is TRBV6-5; D is perhaps TRBD1 (5 bases). The CDR3 is 14 amino acids. With 4 bases removed from V and 7 bases from J, the gap between germline ends came to 16 bases. Germline V gene lookup returns CDR1 MNHEY and CDR2 SVGAGI. The CDR3 region is CASSWGRDLGGYTF. CDR3 nucleotide sequence: TGTGCCAGCAGTTGGGGCAGGGACTTGGGTGGCTACACCTTC.

This chain links TRBV11-2 with TRBJ1-1; a possible D gene is TRBD1 (5 bases). Germline loops: CDR1 SGHAT, CDR2 FQNNGV. V lost 5 bases, J lost 1 base, and 8 bases lay in between. CDR3 size: 13 residues. CDR3 amino acids: CASSRQGNTEAFF. The DNA for the CDR3 is TGTGCCAGCAGCCGTCAGGGGAACACTGAAGCTTTCTTT.

V gene TRBV19 combines with J gene TRBJ1-1, with no clear D. In germline, CDR1 is LNHDA, CDR2 SQIVND (reference sequence). The CDR3 extends over 15 amino acids. V dropped 4 bases and J dropped 1 base, with 13 bases sitting between them. Here the CDR3 reads CASSKRREANTEAFF. The CDR3 DNA reads TGTGCCAGTAGTAAGAGAAGGGAGGCGAACACTGAAGCTTTCTTT.

As regards this clone: The germline gene is not matched at one end of the junction; a read error may be the cause. The CDR3 nucleotides are TGTGCCAGCAGTGATGGATGGACCCTGGACTTC. Translated, it gives CASSDGWTLDF. The V gene is TRBV6-2 or TRBV6-3, the J gene TRBJ2-7; no reliable D call. Germline assignment: CDR1 MNHEY and CDR2 SVGEGT. The CDR3 covers 11 residues.

On this clone itself: One junction end does not reproduce the germline sequence, and a read error may be involved. V and J are TRBV10-1 and TRBJ2-7; 10 bases map to TRBD1. CDR3 length equals 15 residues. The germline CDR1 and CDR2 sequences are WNHNN and SYGVQD (reference sequence). CDR3 residues: CASSETTGGSHEQYF. The CDR3 nucleotides read TGCGCCAGCAGTGAGACGACAGGGGGCTCCCACGAGCAGTACTTC.

The chain links TRBV7-6 to TRBJ2-1; 9 positions agree with TRBD1. There are 13 residues in the CDR3. The V gene's germline CDR1 is SGHVS and CDR2 FNYEAQ. J gave up 7 bases and V 3 bases, and 1 base lay outside the gene matches. The CDR3 loop reads CASSLGTGNEQFF. The CDR3 coding sequence is TGTGCCAGCAGCTTGGGGACAGGGAATGAGCAGTTCTTC.

The rearrangement links TRBV29-1 to TRBJ2-1; 9 bases line up with TRBD1. CDR1 and CDR2 (germline): SQVTM, ANQGSEA. The V gene end was trimmed by 6 bases and the J gene end by 6 bases; junction bases not matched to a gene: 15. The CDR3 loop spans 16 amino acids. CDR3: CSVPGFVGQGRNEQFF. The CDR3 region has the DNA TGCAGCGTCCCGGGTTTCGTGGGACAGGGACGCAATGAGCAGTTCTTC.

The chain is built from TRBV7-2 and TRBJ1-2, with D unresolved. Trimming cost V 5 bases and J 4 bases, with 14 bases left between them. The CDR3 covers 14 residues. From germline, CDR1 is SGHTA and CDR2 FQGNSA. The CDR3 DNA reads as TGTGCCAGCAGCCGTGAGGACGCATCCTATGGCTACACCTTC. This sequence encodes CASSREDASYGYTF. Together with reference TRBV7-2 and TRBJ1-2, the CDR3 gives the full variable domain: GAGVSQSPSNKVTEKGKDVELRCDPISGHTALYWYRQSLGQGLEFLIYFQGNSAPDKSGLPSDRFSAERTGGSVSTLTIQRTQQEDSAVYLCASSREDASYGYTFGSGTRLTVV.

This sequence joins TRBV9 and TRBJ1-3, with D perhaps matching TRBD1 (5 bases). This CDR3 has 15 residues. Germline-derived CDR1 and CDR2 are SGDLS and YYNGEE. V gave up 0 bases and J gave up 0 bases, with 7 bases separating them. The CDR3 protein is CASSVAGNSGNTIYF. CDR3 coding DNA: TGTGCCAGCAGCGTAGCAGGGAACTCTGGAAACACCATATATTTT.

The chain joins TRBV13 to TRBJ2-5; 9 nucleotides align to TRBD2. This CDR3 has 13 amino acids. V trimming: 10 bases; J trimming: 3 bases; junction bases outside the gene matches: 6. The germline gives CDR1 PRHDT, CDR2 FYEKMQ (reference sequence). The CDR3 region is CATGTSREETQYF. The CDR3 DNA reads as TGTGCCACCGGGACTAGCAGGGAAGAGACCCAGTACTTC.

This sequence joins TRBV27 and TRBJ1-2, with D unclear. Trimming removed 7 bases from V and 8 bases from J, with 14 bases in between. This CDR3 contains 12 residues. Germline loops: CDR1 MNHEY, CDR2 SMNVEV (reference sequence). The CDR3 protein is CASTGGSSGYTF. Here the CDR3 DNA reads TGTGCCAGCACGGGAGGGAGTAGCGGCTACACCTTC.

In its sample, this clone was seen once. The V gene is TRBV9, the J gene TRBJ1-1, with TRBD1 matching 12 bases. Germline lookup yields CDR1 SGDLS and CDR2 YYNGEE. The CDR3 consists of 18 residues. V shed 3 bases and J 1 base; nucleotides not matched to a gene: 10. This CDR3 is CASSAHGTGGAGNTEAFF. The CDR3 nucleotides read TGTGCCAGCAGCGCTCACGGGACAGGGGGCGCGGGGAACACTGAAGCTTTCTTT.